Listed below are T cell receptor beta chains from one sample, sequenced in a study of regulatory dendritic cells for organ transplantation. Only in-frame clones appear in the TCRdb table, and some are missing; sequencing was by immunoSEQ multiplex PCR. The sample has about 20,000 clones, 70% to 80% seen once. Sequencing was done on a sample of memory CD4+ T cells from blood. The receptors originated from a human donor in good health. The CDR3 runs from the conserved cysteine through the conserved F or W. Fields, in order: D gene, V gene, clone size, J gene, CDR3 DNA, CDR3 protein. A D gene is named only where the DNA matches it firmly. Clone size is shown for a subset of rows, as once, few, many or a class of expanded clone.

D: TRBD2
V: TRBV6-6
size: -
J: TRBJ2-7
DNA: TGTGCCAGCAGTTCGCGGGGGGGCCGGTCCTACGAGCAGTACTTC
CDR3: CASSSRGGRSYEQYF

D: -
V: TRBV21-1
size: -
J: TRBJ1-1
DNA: TGTGCCAGCAGCAAACAGGGAGGGAACACTGAAGCTTTCTTT
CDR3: CASSKQGGNTEAFF

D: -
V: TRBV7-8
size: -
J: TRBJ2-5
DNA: TGTGCCAGCAGCTTCCCCGGCGCGGCCCAGTACTTC
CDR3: CASSFPGAAQYF

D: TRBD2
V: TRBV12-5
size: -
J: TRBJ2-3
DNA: TGTGCTAGTGGTTTGGGGGTTAGCGGGGGGGCCGCAGATACGCAGTATTTT
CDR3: CASGLGVSGGAADTQYF

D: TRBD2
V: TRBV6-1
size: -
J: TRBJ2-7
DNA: TGTGCCAGCAGTGCCCTAGCGGGGGGATCCTACGAGCAGTACTTC
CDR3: CASSALAGGSYEQYF

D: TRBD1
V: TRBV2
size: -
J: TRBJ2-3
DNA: TGTGCCAGCTTTGGACAGGGGGCGATAGATACGCAGTATTTT
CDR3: CASFGQGAIDTQYF

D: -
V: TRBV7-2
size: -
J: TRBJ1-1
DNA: TGTGCCAGCAGCTTATCTCTGAACACTGAAGCTTTCTTT
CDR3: CASSLSLNTEAFF

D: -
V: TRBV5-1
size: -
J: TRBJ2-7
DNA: TGCGCCAGCAGCTTGGAGCCAGGGCGCGAGCAGTACTTC
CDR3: CASSLEPGREQYF

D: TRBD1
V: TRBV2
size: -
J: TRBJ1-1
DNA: TGTGCCAGCGAGCTCCGAGACAGGGGTATTTCTGGGACTGAAGCTTTCTTT
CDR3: CASELRDRGISGTEAFF

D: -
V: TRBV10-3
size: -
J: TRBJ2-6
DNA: TGTGCCATCAGTTTTTCCCAACAGGGCTCTGGGGCCAACGTCCTGACTTTC
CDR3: CAISFSQQGSGANVLTF

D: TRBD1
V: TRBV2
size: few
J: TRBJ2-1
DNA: TGTGCCAGCAGTGTGGGACAGGAAAATGAGCAGTTCTTC
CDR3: CASSVGQENEQFF

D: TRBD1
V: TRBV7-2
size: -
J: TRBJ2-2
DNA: TGTGCCAGCAGCTTAGGAGGGGGCTTTGCCGGGGAGCTGTTTTTT
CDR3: CASSLGGGFAGELFF

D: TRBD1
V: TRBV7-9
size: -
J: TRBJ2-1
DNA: TGTGCCAGCAGCACGCCCGGGACAGGGTACTCCAGCAACAATGAGCAGTTCTTC
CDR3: CASSTPGTGYSSNNEQFF

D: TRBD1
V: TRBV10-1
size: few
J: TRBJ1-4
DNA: TGCGCCAGTCATGGACAGGAACGGCCAACTAATGAAAAACTGTTTTTT
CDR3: CASHGQERPTNEKLFF

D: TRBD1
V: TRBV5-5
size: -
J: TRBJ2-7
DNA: TGTGCCAGCAGCTTGGGGACAGGGCTTTCACAGGGGTACTTC
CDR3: CASSLGTGLSQGYF

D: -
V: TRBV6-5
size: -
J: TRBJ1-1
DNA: TGTGCCAGCAGCAACCAGGTACAGGCTGGAACTGAAGCTTTCTTT
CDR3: CASSNQVQAGTEAFF

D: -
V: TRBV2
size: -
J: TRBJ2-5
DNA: TGTGCCAGCAGTTCTCTTAATTCAGGGTCAGAGACCCAGTACTTC
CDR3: CASSSLNSGSETQYF

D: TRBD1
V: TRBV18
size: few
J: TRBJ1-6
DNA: TGTGCCAGCTCAGGAGGGACAGGGGATAATTCACCCCTCCACTTT
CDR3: CASSGGTGDNSPLHF

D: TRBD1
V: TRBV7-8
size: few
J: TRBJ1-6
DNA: TGTGCCAGCAGCTTGGGACAGGGAAGCAACACCCTCCACTTT
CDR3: CASSLGQGSNTLHF

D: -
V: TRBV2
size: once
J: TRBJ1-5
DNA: TGTGCCAGCAGTGGACAGACAGGTAGCAATCAGCCCCAGCATTTT
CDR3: CASSGQTGSNQPQHF

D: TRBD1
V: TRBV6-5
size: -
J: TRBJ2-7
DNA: TGTGCCAGCAGCCGCACAGGGGAAAGCGAGCAGTACTTC
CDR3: CASSRTGESEQYF

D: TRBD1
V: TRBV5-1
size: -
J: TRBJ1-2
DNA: TGCGCCAGCAGCTTGGTTCCGGGACAGCGCCTCTATGGCTACACCTTC
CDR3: CASSLVPGQRLYGYTF

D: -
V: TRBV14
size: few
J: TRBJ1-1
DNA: TGTGCCAGCAGCCCCCAGGCGGGGATGGCTTTCTTT
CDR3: CASSPQAGMAFF

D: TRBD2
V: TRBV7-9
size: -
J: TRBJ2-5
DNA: TGTGCCAGCAGCCACCCTAATAGCGGGAAAGAGACCCAGTACTTC
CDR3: CASSHPNSGKETQYF

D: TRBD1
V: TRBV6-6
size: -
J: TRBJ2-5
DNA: TGTGCCAGCAGTGGGGCGGGACAGGGAATCGCGACCCAGTACTTC
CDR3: CASSGAGQGIATQYF

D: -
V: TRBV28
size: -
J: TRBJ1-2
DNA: TGTGCCAGCAGTGCCTCAGGATCGGGTTGGAGGGGCTACACCTTC
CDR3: CASSASGSGWRGYTF

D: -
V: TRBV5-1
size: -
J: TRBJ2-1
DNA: TGCGCCAGCAGCTTGGGACTACCCAACAATGAGCAGTTCTTC
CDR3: CASSLGLPNNEQFF

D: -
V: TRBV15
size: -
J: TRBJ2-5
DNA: TGTGCCACCAGCAGAGATCCAGGGAAACAAGAGACCCAGTACTTC
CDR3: CATSRDPGKQETQYF

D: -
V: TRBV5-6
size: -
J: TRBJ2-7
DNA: TGTGCCAGCAGCTGGGGGCCCTACGAGCAGTACTTC
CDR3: CASSWGPYEQYF

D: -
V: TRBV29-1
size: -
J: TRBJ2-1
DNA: TGCAGCGTTGAAGGGTGGGCAAACCAACACTCCTACAATGAGCAGTTCTTC
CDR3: CSVEGWANQHSYNEQFF

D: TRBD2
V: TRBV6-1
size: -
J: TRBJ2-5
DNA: TGTGCCAGCAGCACCACTAGCGGGGTCCAAGAGACCCAGTACTTC
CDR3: CASSTTSGVQETQYF

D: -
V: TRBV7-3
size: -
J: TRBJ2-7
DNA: TGTGCCAGCAGCCAACCGCCGAGCAAGCAGTACTTC
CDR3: CASSQPPSKQYF

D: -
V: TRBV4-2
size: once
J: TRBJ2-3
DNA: TGTGCCAGCAGCCAAGAATTGACTATCTCGGGAGATACGCAGTATTTT
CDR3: CASSQELTISGDTQYF

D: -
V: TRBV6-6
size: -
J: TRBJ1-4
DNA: TGTGCCAGCAGTTACGGGGCAGCCGCGAATGAAAAACTGTTTTTT
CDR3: CASSYGAAANEKLFF

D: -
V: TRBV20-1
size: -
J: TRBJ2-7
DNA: TGCAGTGCTAGAGACAGAATGGAGCAGTACTTC
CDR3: CSARDRMEQYF

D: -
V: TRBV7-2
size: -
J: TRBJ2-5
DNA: TGTGCCAGCAGCTTAAGTGCAGGGACCCAGTACTTC
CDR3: CASSLSAGTQYF